This TCR beta chain was documented in a study of blood T cell repertoires in COVID-19. The protocol was immunoSEQ multiplex PCR, while the TCRdb copy is restricted to in-frame clones and leaves out a portion. Of 150,000 to 200,000 clones listed, 70% to 80% were seen once; the top ten hold roughly 8%. V dropped 4 bases and J dropped 0; count of bases not matched to a gene: 7. The CDR3 extends over 16 amino acids. Per germline, CDR1 LNHDA and CDR2 SQIVND (reference sequence). This chain joins TRBV19 and TRBJ2-3; 7 bases agree with TRBD1. This clonotype was sampled from a man aged 55 to 69 with acute or convalescent COVID-19. The material sequenced was peripheral blood. CDR3 bases: TGTGCCAGTAGTAAGGCAGGGGGTTGGAGCACAGATACGCAGTATTTT. The encoded protein is CASSKAGGWSTDTQYF.